These 20 T cell receptor beta chains were all obtained from the same sample, sequenced in a study of regulatory T cells in long-lasting Graves disease. Documented time point: persistent/refractory GD, antithyroid drugs over 5 years with positive TRAb. PBMC-derived RNA was used for the TCR library. To make TCR beta libraries, researchers used iRepertoire HTBI primers and Arm-PCR of CDR3 regions. From the multiplex PCR reads, TCRdb called clonotypes with MiXCR, one entry per CDR3 protein. The table shows approximately 400,000 distinct CDR3 sequences, with 23% occurring only once. Sequenced material: peripheral blood mononuclear cells (PBMCs), taken when the disease was refractory, from a patient treated with antithyroid drugs. The receptors here all came from a female donor with Graves disease.

This clonotype showed up just a few times. The chain combines TRBV11-2 with TRBJ1-3; no definite D call. Germline lookup yields CDR1 SGHAT and CDR2 FQNNGV. Trimming pared 3 bases from V and 4 bases from J, leaving 19 bases between. This CDR3 has 17 residues. CDR3 loop: CASSFTAPSGIGNTIYF. The CDR3 DNA reads TGTGCCAGCAGCTTTACGGCACCCTCTGGCATCGGAAACACCATATATTTT.

Turning to this clonotype: This could be a read error, since a much larger clone is one nucleotide away. The rearrangement joins TRBV20-1 to TRBJ2-7, with TRBD2 matching over 7 bases. The germline CDR1 and CDR2 sequences are DFQATT and SNEGSKA (reference sequence). The CDR3 is 14 residues long. In nucleotides, the CDR3 is TGCAGTGCTCCTCGGGAGGTCACAACCTACAAGCAGTACTTC. It encodes CSAPREVTTYKQYF.

The chain is built from TRBV11-1 and TRBJ2-2; the D call may be TRBD1 or TRBD2 (5 bases each). CDR1 and CDR2 (germline): SGHAT, FQDESV (reference sequence). CDR3 size: 16 residues. Trimming removed 6 bases from V and 4 bases from J, with 18 bases in between. DNA for the CDR3: TGTGCCAGCAGATACAACCGGGGCAGACTCACCGGGGAGCTGTTTTTT. Protein: CASRYNRGRLTGELFF.

This clonotype was recorded a few times. The chain joins TRBV12-3 or TRBV12-4 to TRBJ2-2; tentatively, D is TRBD1 (6 bases). The V end lost 6 bases, the J end lost 1 base, and 12 bases lay between the germline ends. This CDR3 comprises 15 residues. CDR3 in amino acids: CASSLRDKNTGELFF. DNA of the CDR3: TGTGCCAGCAGCCTCCGGGACAAGAACACCGGGGAGCTGTTTTTT.

This clonotype was detected only a few times. Here the CDR3 DNA reads TGCGCCAGCAGCACCTGGACAGAAACGGGGGAGACCCAGTACTTC. It encodes CASSTWTETGETQYF. The chain has TRBV5-1 and TRBJ2-5; perhaps TRBD1 as D (6 bases). The CDR3 spans 15 residues. V was clipped by 4 bases and J by 5 bases, with 18 bases between them. Germline V CDR1 and CDR2: SGHRS, YFSETQ.

As to this clonotype: A single base separates this from a much larger clone, so it may be a read error. The rearrangement joins TRBV12-3 or TRBV12-4 to TRBJ2-7; the match to TRBD2 covers 13 bases. CDR3 size: 15 residues. The CDR3 DNA reads TGTGCCAGCAGCTTAGGACTAGCGGGAGTTTGCGAGCAGTACTTC. This sequence encodes CASSLGLAGVCEQYF.

A few counts support this clonotype. The rearrangement joins TRBV7-2 to TRBJ2-3, with TRBD2 matching over 15 bases. The J segment lost 0 bases and the V segment lost 5 bases, leaving 6 bases of the junction unmatched. The CDR3 extends over 18 amino acids. Germline CDR1 is SGHTA and CDR2 is FQGNSA. This CDR3 is CASSLGLAGGSSTDTQYF. The CDR3 region has the DNA TGTGCCAGCAGCCTGGGACTAGCGGGAGGCTCTAGCACAGATACGCAGTATTTT.

This sequence joins TRBV7-2 and TRBJ2-6, with unresolved D. V shed 4 bases and J shed 1 base, with 8 bases lying between them. The CDR3 sequence is 15 residues long. Germline V CDR1 and CDR2: SGHTA, FQGNSA. This chain's CDR3 is CASSSVRSGANVLTF. The CDR3 DNA is TGTGCCAGCAGCTCTGTGAGGTCTGGGGCCAACGTCCTGACTTTC.

The chain has TRBV4-2 and TRBJ2-7; D unclear. The germline V gene has CDR1 LGHNA and CDR2 YNFKEQ. Trimming removed 1 base at V and 0 bases at J, with 25 bases between. The CDR3 totals 20 residues. The CDR3 region has the DNA TGTGCCAGCAGCCAAGGTTTTAGTTTTCGTATGGCGGCAAACTCCTACGAGCAGTACTTC. Translation gives CASSQGFSFRMAANSYEQYF.

This clonotype was recorded a few times. The CDR3 reads CASSFLRGYGTGAFF. CDR3 DNA: TGTGCCAGCAGTTTCCTACGGGGCTACGGCACGGGAGCTTTCTTT. The gene calls are TRBV6-5 and TRBJ1-1; possible D gene TRBD1, 5 bases. Per the germline V gene, CDR1 is MNHEY and CDR2 is SVGAGI. Trimming stripped 4 bases from V and 10 bases from J, with 22 bases between. This CDR3 spans 15 amino acids.

This clonotype was detected many times. The CDR3 DNA reads as TGTGCCAGCAGGACAGGGGCCTACGAGCAGTACTTC. This sequence encodes CASRTGAYEQYF. The V gene is TRBV6-1, the J gene TRBJ2-7, with 8 bases lining up with TRBD1. Trimming took 6 bases from V and 2 from J; bases not matched to a gene: 0. In germline, CDR1 is MNHNS, CDR2 SASEGT. The CDR3 spans 12 residues.

This clonotype came up many times. V is TRBV6-1 and J is TRBJ1-4; tentative D call: TRBD1 (5 bases). The germline V gene encodes CDR1 MNHNS and CDR2 SASEGT. The CDR3 extends over 13 amino acids. V lost 6 bases to trimming and J lost 6 bases, with 11 bases between them. The CDR3 spells CASSRDGYEKLFF. Here the CDR3 DNA reads TGTGCCAGCAGCCGGGACGGTTATGAAAAACTGTTTTTT.

The J gene is TRBJ2-6, the V gene TRBV20-1; 7 bases are shared with TRBD1. The V segment lost 2 bases and the J segment 2 bases; nucleotides outside the gene matches: 6. Germline V gene data show CDR1 as DFQATT and CDR2 as SNEGSKA (reference sequence). The CDR3 length is 16 residues. CDR3: CSARPKGGTGANVLTF. The CDR3 bases are TGCAGTGCTAGACCCAAAGGGGGCACTGGGGCCAACGTCCTGACTTTC.

This clonotype was picked up many times. J is TRBJ2-5 and V is TRBV11-2, with 10 bases identical to TRBD2. The length of the CDR3 is 17 residues. The germline V gene encodes CDR1 SGHAT and CDR2 FQNNGV. V shed 0 bases and J 3 bases; nucleotides not matched to a gene: 7. CDR3 coding DNA: TGTGCCAGCAGCTTAGATCGGACTAGCGGTATTAAAGAGACCCAGTACTTC. Translation: CASSLDRTSGIKETQYF.

Notes on this clonotype: A read error may be the cause here, since a much bigger clone is one base away. V is TRBV6-1 and J is TRBJ1-2; maybe TRBD1 (5 bases). Trimming pared 6 bases from V and 6 bases from J, leaving 14 bases between. This CDR3 spans 13 amino acids. Germline values: CDR1 MNHNS, CDR2 SASEGT. The CDR3 is CASRPDTDHGYTF. CDR3 nucleotides: TGTGCCAGCAGGCCGGACACGGACCATGGCTACACCTTC.

This clonotype was detected many times. This chain joins TRBV7-2 and TRBJ2-5; 16 bases fit TRBD2. Germline CDR1 and CDR2: SGHTA and FQGNSA. The CDR3 is made up of 17 amino acids. With 5 bases clipped from V and 4 bases from J, the junction kept 7 bases outside the gene matches. The CDR3 protein is CASSPGLAGGWVETQYF. Written as DNA, the CDR3 is TGTGCCAGCAGCCCGGGACTAGCGGGAGGGTGGGTAGAGACCCAGTACTTC.

The V and J genes are TRBV6-2 or TRBV6-3 and TRBJ1-2; unclear D gene. The CDR3 totals 15 residues. Germline V gene data show CDR1 as MNHEY and CDR2 as SVGEGT. V was shortened by 6 bases and J by 8 bases, with 22 bases between the two germline ends. CDR3 residues: CASSEQGPSPGGYTF. The CDR3 bases are TGTGCCAGCAGCGAACAAGGACCTTCTCCGGGCGGCTACACCTTC.

This clonotype was seen many times. The rearrangement uses TRBV7-2 and TRBJ2-2; 8 positions match TRBD2. This CDR3 comprises 16 residues. V lost 6 bases to trimming and J lost 4 bases; unmatched junction nucleotides: 10. Per the germline V gene, CDR1 is SGHTA and CDR2 is FQGNSA. CDR3 DNA sequence: TGTGCCAGCAGAACCTCGAGCGGGAGCGGCACCGGGGAGCTGTTTTTT. Its translation is CASRTSSGSGTGELFF. Together with reference TRBV7-2 and TRBJ2-2, the CDR3 gives the full variable domain: GAGVSQSPSNKVTEKGKDVELRCDPISGHTALYWYRQSLGQGLEFLIYFQGNSAPDKSGLPSDRFSAERTGGSVSTLTIQRTQQEDSAVYLCASRTSSGSGTGELFFGEGSRLTVL.

This clonotype was found a few times. V and J are TRBV6-2 or TRBV6-3 and TRBJ1-3; possibly TRBD1 for D (5 bases). Germline CDR1 and CDR2: MNHEY and SVGEGT. CDR3 length: 15 residues. Trimming shortened V by 3 bases and J by 3 bases, and 12 bases separated the two germline ends. The CDR3 is CASSYSGTDGNTIYF. Written as DNA, the CDR3 is TGTGCCAGCAGTTATAGTGGGACGGATGGAAACACCATATATTTT.

The V call is TRBV4-1, the J call TRBJ1-1; D gene ambiguous. Deletions cut 2 bases from V and 4 bases from J, with 14 bases between. Germline CDR1 and CDR2: MGHRA and YSYEKL. CDR3 length: 15 amino acids. CDR3 nucleotides: TGCGCCAGCAGCCAATCTTCCTCCTCGTTCACTGAAGCTTTCTTT. It encodes CASSQSSSSFTEAFF.